Detailed here is one T cell receptor (beta chain). Its matching antigen is unknown. At one boundary the junction diverges from the germline segment, which might be a read error. This record comes from a study of T cells in Graves' hyperthyroidism and ophthalmopathy. Study-wide findings and caveats: In blood, most of the thyroid clonotypes expanded above 0.001 were also present.

The CDR3 covers 15 residues. Germline loops: CDR1 SNHLY, CDR2 FYNNEI. From RNA transcripts, TCR beta CDR3 regions were amplified. HTBI primers were used for first-round RT-PCR of the TCR CDR3. One entry per CDR3 protein results from TCRdb running MiXCR on the multiplex PCR reads. The profile shows tens of thousands of distinct CDR3 sequences, about 54% of them singletons. Diagnosis relied on clinical symptoms, serum thyroxine and TRAb, thyroid ultrasound and orbital computed tomography. Sequencing was performed on peripheral blood or thyroid tissue (not recorded which). The chain has TRBV2 and TRBJ1-2; maybe TRBD1 (5 bases). This clonotype was obtained from a man between 18 and 35 years old with Graves' hyperthyroidism. DNA for the CDR3: TGTGCTAGCAGTGAAACAGGACATCCTAACTATGGCTACACCTTC. It translates to CASSETGHPNYGYTF.